The 29 T cell receptor beta chains reported below all come from one sample, sequenced in a study of T cell responses to AZD1222 COVID-19 vaccine. Repertoires were generated with immunoSEQ multiplex PCR, while TCRdb's copy carries only in-frame clones and drops some. The sample lists more than 95,000 clones, 80% to 90% seen once, with roughly 4.3% in the top ten. Sequenced material: peripheral blood, taken on day 0 of MenACWY control vaccination. The receptors come from an adult in good health.

This clone has more than one count but fewer than ten. The V gene is TRBV5-1, the J gene TRBJ2-1; 8 bases are shared with TRBD2. V trimming: 5 bases; J trimming: 10 bases; junction bases outside the gene matches: 14. This CDR3 spans 15 amino acids. CDR1 SGHRS and CDR2 YFSETQ come from the germline V gene. CDR3 sequence reads: CASRWSGGPVEEQFF. DNA for the CDR3: TGCGCCAGCAGATGGAGCGGGGGCCCGGTCGAAGAGCAGTTCTTC. Full variable domain (remainder filled in from reference TRBV5-1 and TRBJ2-1): KAGVTQTPRYLIKTRGQQVTLSCSPISGHRSVSWYQQTPGQGLQFLFEYFSETQRNKGNFPGRFSGRQFSNSRSEMNVSTLELGDSALYLCASRWSGGPVEEQFFGPGTRLTVL.

CDR3 sequence reads: CASRGTGGYQPQHF. The DNA for the CDR3 is TGTGCCAGTCGCGGGACAGGGGGCTATCAGCCCCAGCATTTT. The V call is TRBV28, the J call TRBJ1-5, with TRBD1 matching 12 bases. The CDR3 has 14 residues. Per the germline V gene, CDR1 is MDHEN and CDR2 is SYDVKM. V was pared by 9 bases and J by 5 bases, with 5 bases of the junction left unmatched.

J is TRBJ1-6 and V is TRBV28; D remains ambiguous. The germline gives CDR1 MDHEN, CDR2 SYDVKM. V was trimmed by 11 bases and J by 2 bases, leaving 16 bases between them. The CDR3 has 15 residues. CDR3 region: CAPGRRRPYNSPLHF. DNA for the CDR3: TGTGCCCCCGGCCGAAGGAGGCCCTATAATTCACCCCTCCACTTT.

V gene TRBV18 combines with J gene TRBJ2-1; 8 bases match TRBD2. Per germline, CDR1 KGHSH and CDR2 LQKENI. This CDR3 spans 16 amino acids. After removal of 0 bases from V and 2 bases from J, the junction contained 3 bases not matched to a gene. In nucleotides, the CDR3 is TGTGCCAGCTCACCACCTTCAGCGGGAGCCTACAATGAGCAGTTCTTC. It specifies CASSPPSAGAYNEQFF.

This rearrangement joins TRBV6-1 to TRBJ1-2; D uncertain. Trimming cost V 6 bases and J 0 bases, with 11 bases left between them. The germline gives CDR1 MNHNS, CDR2 SASEGT. The CDR3 is 14 residues long. The CDR3 protein is CASRLGQPNYGYTF. Written as DNA, the CDR3 is TGTGCCAGCAGGCTAGGCCAGCCTAACTATGGCTACACCTTC.

This clone appeared a few times. This chain links TRBV2 with TRBJ1-4; TRBD1 agrees at 7 bases. V was pared by 6 bases and J by 4 bases, with 5 bases of the junction left unmatched. From germline, CDR1 is SNHLY and CDR2 FYNNEI. The CDR3 covers 14 residues. The CDR3 region is CASRVGDSNEKLFF. The CDR3 bases are TGTGCCAGCAGGGTTGGGGACAGTAATGAAAAACTGTTTTTT. The complete variable domain, with remaining parts taken from reference TRBV2 and TRBJ1-4, reads EPEVTQTPSHQVTQMGQEVILRCVPISNHLYFYWYRQILGQKVEFLVSFYNNEISEKSEIFDDQFSVERPDGSNFTLKIRSTKLEDSAMYFCASRVGDSNEKLFFGSGTQLSVL.

The rearrangement joins TRBV7-3 to TRBJ1-2, with a possible D match to TRBD1 (5 bases). Germline loops: CDR1 SGHTA, CDR2 FQGTGA. CDR3 length: 15 amino acids. Trimming removed 5 bases from V and 2 bases from J, with 15 bases in between. CDR3 in amino acids: CASSPVRGENYGYTF. CDR3 sequence (DNA): TGTGCCAGCAGCCCGGTGCGGGGGGAAAACTATGGCTACACCTTC.

The V gene is TRBV3-1 (or the pseudogene TRBV3-2), the J gene TRBJ1-2; 7 bases align to TRBD1. Trimming cost V 4 bases and J 4 bases; bases outside gene matches: 3. The CDR3 has 13 residues. In germline, CDR1 is LGHDT, CDR2 YNNKEL (reference sequence). The CDR3 is CASSPGQVYGYTF. The CDR3 DNA is TGTGCCAGCAGCCCAGGACAGGTCTATGGCTACACCTTC.

The rearrangement joins TRBV7-9 to TRBJ2-2; D might be TRBD1 or TRBD2, each matching 5 bases. The CDR3 consists of 15 residues. Between the trimmed V and J ends, which lost 2 bases and 6 bases, there was a span of 13 bases. CDR1 and CDR2 (germline): SEHNR, FQNEAQ (reference sequence). This chain's CDR3 is CASSLIIGTAGELFF. The CDR3 bases are TGTGCCAGCAGCTTAATCATTGGGACGGCCGGGGAGCTGTTTTTT.

The V call is TRBV27, the J call TRBJ1-4; D remains unclear. The germline gives CDR1 MNHEY, CDR2 SMNVEV (reference sequence). This CDR3 region has 13 residues. The ends were cut back, 2 bases at V and 7 bases at J, with 8 bases in the middle. The CDR3: CASSLMRSEKLFF. In DNA form, the CDR3 reads TGTGCCAGCAGTTTAATGCGGTCTGAAAAACTGTTTTTT. The variable domain in full, completed from reference TRBV27 and TRBJ1-4, reads EAQVTQNPRYLITVTGKKLTVTCSQNMNHEYMSWYRQDPGLGLRQIYYSMNVEVTDKGDVPEGYKVSRKEKRNFPLILESPSPNQTSLYFCASSLMRSEKLFFGSGTQLSVL.

The V and J genes are TRBV28 and TRBJ2-7; 7 positions match TRBD1. This CDR3 spans 14 amino acids. J lost 2 bases, V lost 3 bases, and 4 bases had no gene match. CDR1 is MDHEN and CDR2 is SYDVKM in the germline V gene. DNA for the CDR3: TGTGCCAGCAGTTTGACAGGGCCCCCCTACGAGCAGTACTTC. As protein: CASSLTGPPYEQYF.

The rearrangement links TRBV6-2 or TRBV6-3 to TRBJ1-2; D is unclear. Trimming pared 4 bases from V and 3 bases from J, leaving 15 bases between. This CDR3 spans 15 amino acids. Germline V lookup: CDR1 MNHEY, CDR2 SVGEGT. The CDR3 loop is CASSSRGRNYYGYTF. The CDR3 bases are TGTGCCAGCAGTTCTCGAGGGCGTAACTACTATGGCTACACCTTC.

The chain links TRBV11-3 to TRBJ2-2; no definite D call. V was clipped by 1 base and J by 4 bases, with 4 bases between them. The CDR3 loop spans 13 amino acids. Germline CDR1 reads SGHNT; CDR2 reads YENEEA. CDR3 sequence reads: CASSLGGTGELFF. In DNA, the CDR3 is TGTGCCAGCAGCTTAGGGGGCACCGGGGAGCTGTTTTTT.

The J gene is TRBJ2-3, the V gene TRBV28; no definite D call. The CDR3 length is 15 residues. V was pared by 8 bases and J by 7 bases, with 22 bases between. Per the germline V gene, CDR1 is MDHEN and CDR2 is SYDVKM. CDR3 residues: CASSNKIPTYYTQYF. CDR3 in DNA: TGTGCCAGCTCTAATAAAATACCGACCTACTATACGCAGTATTTT.

The chain employs TRBV27 and TRBJ1-2; tentatively, D is TRBD1 (5 bases). Germline CDR1 reads MNHEY; CDR2 reads SMNVEV (reference sequence). The V end was cut by 0 bases, the J end by 10 bases, with 9 bases between. The CDR3 length is 12 residues. CDR3 region: CASSLSGGFYTF. The CDR3 DNA sequence: TGTGCCAGCAGTTTATCGGGGGGTTTCTACACCTTC.

This chain uses TRBV28 with TRBJ1-1; TRBD1 might be the D (5 bases). The CDR3 has 14 amino acids. V lost 2 bases to trimming and J lost 7 bases, with 14 bases between them. Germline V gene data show CDR1 as MDHEN and CDR2 as SYDVKM. CDR3 in amino acids: CASSLREGLVEAFF. Written as DNA, the CDR3 is TGTGCCAGCAGTTTAAGAGAGGGGTTAGTTGAAGCTTTCTTT.

The rearrangement links TRBV9 to TRBJ2-2; the D call may be TRBD1 or TRBD2 (5 bases each). Germline loops: CDR1 SGDLS, CDR2 YYNGEE. Trimming shortened V by 1 base and J by 3 bases, and 13 bases separated the two germline ends. The CDR3 runs to 16 residues. This CDR3 is CASSVRRGPDTGELFF. DNA of the CDR3: TGTGCCAGCAGCGTACGTCGGGGCCCGGACACCGGGGAGCTGTTTTTT.

This chain links TRBV7-2 with TRBJ2-7; 9 positions agree with TRBD1. The J segment lost 5 bases and the V segment lost 6 bases, leaving 8 bases of the junction unmatched. The germline V gene has CDR1 SGHTA and CDR2 FQGNSA. The CDR3 is made up of 14 amino acids. The CDR3 sequence: CASSPDRGADEQYF. The CDR3 region has the DNA TGTGCCAGCAGTCCGGACAGGGGTGCTGACGAGCAGTACTTC.

The rearrangement uses TRBV14 and TRBJ2-5; unclear D gene. With 0 bases removed from V and 0 bases from J, the gap between germline ends came to 8 bases. Germline assignment: CDR1 SGHDN and CDR2 FVKESK. The CDR3 contains 15 residues. The CDR3 bases are TGTGCCAGCAGCCAAGATGCCGGGTACCAAGAGACCCAGTACTTC. It translates to CASSQDAGYQETQYF.

This chain connects TRBV7-2 to TRBJ1-1, with 7 nucleotides matching TRBD1. The CDR3 is 15 residues long. Losses at the gene ends were 1 base for V and 3 bases for J; bases not matched to a gene: 5. Germline CDR1 and CDR2: SGHTA and FQGNSA. The CDR3 nucleotides are TGTGCCAGCAGCTTAGTTGGAGGGGGCTACACTGAAGCTTTCTTT. Translating it yields CASSLVGGGYTEAFF.

The chain is built from TRBV19 and TRBJ2-5; D possibly corresponds to TRBD2 (7 bases). V shed 7 bases and J shed 3 bases, with 18 bases lying between them. CDR1 is LNHDA and CDR2 is SQIVND in the germline V gene (reference sequence). The CDR3 is made up of 15 amino acids. The CDR3 DNA is TGTGCCAGTACTCGAAGGGGGGGTCTGGAAGAGACCCAGTACTTC. This sequence encodes CASTRRGGLEETQYF.

This chain uses TRBV7-2 with TRBJ2-7; 7 bases match TRBD2. The length of the CDR3 is 14 residues. The V segment lost 8 bases and the J segment 4 bases; nucleotides outside the gene matches: 11. The germline V gene encodes CDR1 SGHTA and CDR2 FQGNSA. Here the CDR3 reads CASGAGRAGYEQYF. For the CDR3, the DNA is TGTGCCAGCGGGGCGGGGAGGGCAGGTTACGAGCAGTACTTC.

The chain combines TRBV5-1 with TRBJ2-3; tentative D call: TRBD1 (5 bases). V dropped 7 bases and J dropped 5 bases, with 11 bases sitting between them. Germline CDR1 is SGHRS and CDR2 is YFSETQ. This CDR3 has 12 amino acids. CDR3 region: CASRQSEDTQYF. For the CDR3, the DNA is TGCGCCAGCCGACAGAGCGAAGATACGCAGTATTTT.

This clone was seen a single time. V gene TRBV7-2 combines with J gene TRBJ1-1, with D unresolved. Trimming pared 1 base from V and 10 bases from J, leaving 16 bases between. The CDR3 length is 14 residues. CDR1 is SGHTA, CDR2 FQGNSA, per germline. The CDR3 nucleotides are TGTGCCAGCAGCTTAGTAGCAGAAGGAGGGAGAGCTTTCTTT. This sequence encodes CASSLVAEGGRAFF.

The chain recombines TRBV9 with TRBJ1-2; the D is unclear. Germline CDR1 SGDLS, CDR2 YYNGEE. The CDR3 totals 13 residues. Trimming removed 7 bases from V and 7 bases from J, with 17 bases in between. DNA for the CDR3: TGTGCCAGCCAAGCGTACTCTTCCGGTGGCTACACCTTC. Its translation is CASQAYSSGGYTF. Variable domain in full (rest from reference TRBV9 and TRBJ1-2): DSGVTQTPKHLITATGQRVTLRCSPRSGDLSVYWYQQSLDQGLQFLIQYYNGEERAKGNILERFSAQQFPDLHSELNLSSLELGDSALYFCASQAYSSGGYTFGSGTRLTVV.

Here the CDR3 DNA reads TGTGCCAGCAGCTTACGGCCGGACTCCTACAATGAGCAGTTCTTC. Its protein is CASSLRPDSYNEQFF. The genes are TRBV7-3 and TRBJ2-1; the D is unclear. This CDR3 has 15 residues. Trimming took off 2 bases at V and 0 bases at J, with 8 bases between the two ends. Germline CDR1 is SGHTA and CDR2 is FQGTGA.

The chain carries TRBV9 and TRBJ2-3, with TRBD2 as a possible D gene (5 bases). Germline V gene data show CDR1 as SGDLS and CDR2 as YYNGEE. CDR3 length equals 13 residues. With 0 bases removed from V and 6 bases from J, the gap between germline ends came to 8 bases. CDR3 sequence: CASSVGSGDTQYF. CDR3 in DNA: TGTGCCAGCAGCGTAGGATCGGGGGATACGCAGTATTTT. The complete variable domain, with remaining parts taken from reference TRBV9 and TRBJ2-3, reads DSGVTQTPKHLITATGQRVTLRCSPRSGDLSVYWYQQSLDQGLQFLIQYYNGEERAKGNILERFSAQQFPDLHSELNLSSLELGDSALYFCASSVGSGDTQYFGPGTRLTVL.

The chain joins TRBV27 to TRBJ1-5, with TRBD1 matching over 9 bases. V lost 6 bases, J lost 5 bases, and 8 bases stayed unmatched. The CDR3 sequence is 15 residues long. Germline V gene sequence: CDR1 MNHEY, CDR2 SMNVEV (reference sequence). The CDR3 loop is CASRKTGGAYQPQHF. The CDR3 DNA follows: TGTGCCAGCAGGAAAACAGGGGGCGCCTATCAGCCCCAGCATTTT.

J is TRBJ1-2 and V is TRBV28, with unresolved D. CDR1 and CDR2 (germline): MDHEN, SYDVKM. The CDR3 totals 16 residues. Trimming removed 5 bases from V and 8 bases from J, with 24 bases in between. This CDR3 reads CASSLRSGYSSRGYTF. The DNA of the CDR3 is TGTGCCAGCAGTCTTCGAAGCGGGTACTCGTCAAGGGGCTACACCTTC.